Presented here are 14 T cell receptor beta chains from one specimen sequenced in a study of T cell changes during pregnancy in multiple sclerosis. Libraries were prepared by immunoSEQ multiplex PCR; TCRdb keeps only in-frame clonotypes and omits some of them. This table has approximately 100,000 clones, 91% appearing once. The sample in question was peripheral blood, obtained in the second trimester of pregnancy. These receptor sequences come from a female donor with multiple sclerosis, enrolled in a pregnancy study.

The J gene is TRBJ2-1, the V gene TRBV7-9; 7 bases map to TRBD1. With V trimmed by 5 bases and J by 4 bases, 5 bases remained unmatched. Germline lookup yields CDR1 SEHNR and CDR2 FQNEAQ (reference sequence). The CDR3 is made up of 14 amino acids. The CDR3 region has the DNA TGTGCCAGCAGCACGCAGGGACAGTACAATGAGCAGTTCTTC. Translating gives CASSTQGQYNEQFF.

The chain links TRBV5-4 to TRBJ2-7; 13 bases map to TRBD2. The CDR3 consists of 14 residues. With 4 bases clipped from V and 5 bases from J, the junction kept 3 bases outside the gene matches. CDR1 and CDR2 (germline): SGHNT, YYREEE (reference sequence). CDR3 DNA: TGTGCCAGCAGCCGACTAGCGGGAGGCAACGAGCAGTACTTC. Amino acid sequence: CASSRLAGGNEQYF.

This clone appeared once. This sequence joins TRBV18 and TRBJ2-1; TRBD1 agrees at 7 bases. V trimming: 2 bases; J trimming: 4 bases; junction bases outside the gene matches: 2. There are 14 residues in the CDR3. CDR1 KGHSH and CDR2 LQKENI come from the germline V gene. The DNA for the CDR3 is TGTGCCAGCTCACCAGAGACAGGGTACAATGAGCAGTTCTTC. Encoded protein: CASSPETGYNEQFF.

The chain couples TRBV4-2 to TRBJ2-2; TRBD2 aligns across 8 bases. CDR1 LGHNA and CDR2 YNFKEQ come from the germline V gene. J was trimmed by 2 bases and V by 1 base; bases with no gene match: 3. The CDR3 is 16 amino acids. The CDR3: CASSQGTSPNTGELFF. Here the CDR3 DNA reads TGTGCCAGCAGCCAAGGGACTAGCCCAAACACCGGGGAGCTGTTTTTT.

V and J are TRBV5-4 and TRBJ1-1; D gene ambiguous. This CDR3 region has 13 residues. Trimming took 1 base from V and 5 from J, leaving 9 bases between them. Germline CDR1 reads SGHNT; CDR2 reads YYREEE (reference sequence). The DNA of the CDR3 is TGTGCCAGCAGCTTGCTAGGAGGTACTGAAGCTTTCTTT. This sequence encodes CASSLLGGTEAFF.

V and J are TRBV4-3 and TRBJ2-7; possible D gene TRBD2, 6 bases. The CDR3 is 15 amino acids. The V and J ends lost 0 bases and 0 bases respectively, with 9 bases between them. Per germline, CDR1 LGHNA and CDR2 YSLEER. The CDR3 loop reads CASSQERDVSYEQYF. DNA of the CDR3: TGCGCCAGCAGCCAAGAGCGGGACGTCTCCTACGAGCAGTACTTC.

The J gene is TRBJ1-1, the V gene TRBV2; D remains unclear. From germline, CDR1 is SNHLY and CDR2 FYNNEI. The CDR3 loop spans 12 amino acids. V shed 4 bases and J shed 5 bases, with 8 bases lying between them. The CDR3 coding sequence is TGTGCCAGCAGTGTGGGAGGGACTGAAGCTTTCTTT. Its translation is CASSVGGTEAFF.

This clone was detected once. This chain connects TRBV5-1 to TRBJ2-7; 8 bases match TRBD1. Germline CDR1 and CDR2: SGHRS and YFSETQ. V was clipped by 0 bases and J by 2 bases; unmatched bases: 1. The CDR3 consists of 14 residues. The CDR3 nucleotides are TGCGCCAGCAGCTTGGGGACAGGGCCCTACGAGCAGTACTTC. As protein: CASSLGTGPYEQYF. Supplemented by reference TRBV5-1 and TRBJ2-7, the full variable domain reads KAGVTQTPRYLIKTRGQQVTLSCSPISGHRSVSWYQQTPGQGLQFLFEYFSETQRNKGNFPGRFSGRQFSNSRSEMNVSTLELGDSALYLCASSLGTGPYEQYFGPGTRLTVT.

The chain recombines TRBV6-4 with TRBJ2-3, with D perhaps TRBD1 (6 bases). CDR1 is MRHNA and CDR2 is SNTAGT in the germline V gene. The CDR3 loop spans 14 amino acids. The ends were cut back, 1 base at V and 6 bases at J, with 11 bases in the middle. CDR3 DNA sequence: TGTGCCAGCAGTGACTTCCCTACAGGGGATACGCAGTATTTT. This encodes CASSDFPTGDTQYF.

The V and J genes are TRBV7-3 and TRBJ2-3; 7 bases are a match to TRBD2. The V segment lost 5 bases and the J segment 6 bases; nucleotides outside the gene matches: 11. Germline loops: CDR1 SGHTA, CDR2 FQGTGA. CDR3 length: 15 amino acids. The CDR3 loop reads CASSPRTSPKDTQYF. The CDR3 DNA follows: TGTGCCAGCAGCCCCCGGACTAGTCCGAAGGATACGCAGTATTTT.

This clone rates as medium-sized. V gene TRBV11-2 combines with J gene TRBJ1-3; D gene unclear. The V end lost 5 bases, the J end lost 2 bases, and 4 bases lay between the germline ends. The CDR3 sequence is 12 residues long. Germline values: CDR1 SGHAT, CDR2 FQNNGV. This chain's CDR3 is CASSRPGNTIYF. CDR3 DNA: TGTGCCAGCAGCCGTCCTGGAAACACCATATATTTT.

V gene TRBV4-2 combines with J gene TRBJ1-2, with 10 bases matching TRBD1. Unmatched junction bases numbered 8, after V lost 0 bases and J lost 4 bases. Germline V gene sequence: CDR1 LGHNA, CDR2 YNFKEQ. This CDR3 contains 17 residues. Here the CDR3 DNA reads TGTGCCAGCAGCCAAGAGGGGGGACAGGGGATGAGCTATGGCTACACCTTC. Amino acids: CASSQEGGQGMSYGYTF.

In this sample, this clone turned up a few times. V usage is TRBV10-3 and J usage is TRBJ1-2, with a possible D match to TRBD1 (6 bases). The V end was cut by 2 bases, the J end by 5 bases, with 12 bases between. Germline CDR1 reads ENHRY; CDR2 reads SYGVKD. CDR3 length: 14 residues. Here the CDR3 reads CAISEGQTGYGYTF. The CDR3 DNA is TGTGCCATCAGTGAGGGACAGACCGGGTATGGCTACACCTTC.

The chain combines TRBV7-2 with TRBJ2-1, with TRBD1 matching 11 bases. The CDR3 is 15 residues long. CDR1 is SGHTA and CDR2 is FQGNSA in the germline V gene. Losses at the gene ends were 4 bases for V and 5 bases for J; bases not matched to a gene: 4. Written as DNA, the CDR3 is TGTGCCAGCAGCTGGGGACAGGGGGGACACAATGAGCAGTTCTTC. Protein product: CASSWGQGGHNEQFF.